These 24 T cell receptor beta chains were all obtained from the same sample, sequenced in a study of control samples from healthy donors and cancer patients. The repertoire was sequenced with immunoSEQ multiplex PCR; TCRdb's copy has only in-frame clones and lacks some. The sample carries tens of thousands of clones, roughly 92% recorded once. Sequencing used blood. These TCRs come from a woman aged 25 to 39 in good health.

The chain combines TRBV28 with TRBJ1-1; D ambiguous. There are 14 residues in the CDR3. Germline CDR1 is MDHEN and CDR2 is SYDVKM. The V end lost 7 bases, the J end lost 0 bases, and 12 bases lay between the germline ends. The CDR3 DNA sequence: TGTGCCAGCATAAAATCAGTACTGAACACTGAAGCTTTCTTT. Amino acids: CASIKSVLNTEAFF. The whole variable domain, filled in from reference TRBV28 and TRBJ1-1, reads DVKVTQSSRYLVKRTGEKVFLECVQDMDHENMFWYRQDPGLGLRLIYFSYDVKMKEKGDIPEGYSVSREKKERFSLILESASTNQTSMYLCASIKSVLNTEAFFGQGTRLTVV.

The chain uses TRBV12-3 or TRBV12-4 and TRBJ2-1; D possibly corresponds to TRBD2 (6 bases). Deletions cut 8 bases from V and 8 bases from J, with 10 bases between. This CDR3 comprises 11 residues. CDR3: CASGWGDEQFF. CDR3 bases: TGTGCCAGCGGTTGGGGGGATGAGCAGTTCTTC.

The rearrangement links TRBV3-1 (or the pseudogene TRBV3-2) to TRBJ1-1; no firm D call. V gave up 1 base and J gave up 2 bases, with 5 bases separating them. Germline-derived CDR1 and CDR2 are LGHDT and YNNKEL (reference sequence). CDR3 length: 13 residues. CDR3: CASSQVGNTEAFF. For the CDR3, the DNA is TGTGCCAGCAGCCAAGTGGGTAACACTGAAGCTTTCTTT.

The V call is TRBV3-1 (or the pseudogene TRBV3-2), the J call TRBJ2-2, with 10 bases matching TRBD2. The germline V gene has CDR1 LGHDT and CDR2 YNNKEL (reference sequence). The CDR3 contains 15 residues. V lost 4 bases to trimming and J lost 6 bases; unmatched junction nucleotides: 5. The CDR3 loop reads CASSPTSGKSGELFF. DNA for the CDR3: TGTGCCAGCAGCCCCACTAGCGGGAAATCCGGGGAGCTGTTTTTT.

The V gene is TRBV9, the J gene TRBJ1-6; D unclear. Germline CDR1 SGDLS, CDR2 YYNGEE. Deletions cut 4 bases from V and 0 bases from J, with 8 bases between. This CDR3 has 15 residues. CDR3 loop: CASSPRSSYNSPLHF. CDR3 bases: TGTGCCAGCAGCCCCCGTAGCTCCTATAATTCACCCCTCCACTTT. Together with reference TRBV9 and TRBJ1-6, the CDR3 gives the full variable domain: DSGVTQTPKHLITATGQRVTLRCSPRSGDLSVYWYQQSLDQGLQFLIQYYNGEERAKGNILERFSAQQFPDLHSELNLSSLELGDSALYFCASSPRSSYNSPLHFGNGTRLTVT.

The chain couples TRBV5-1 to TRBJ1-1; a weak D match, TRBD1 (6 bases). Germline loops: CDR1 SGHRS, CDR2 YFSETQ. There are 14 residues in the CDR3. Trimming pared 2 bases from V and 1 base from J, leaving 9 bases between. The CDR3 DNA reads TGCGCCAGCAGCTTCAGGGGATCGAACACTGAAGCTTTCTTT. Amino acids: CASSFRGSNTEAFF.

In regard to this clone: The sample has other DNA sequences that encode this CDR3 too. The J gene is TRBJ1-1, the V gene TRBV9; D gene uncertain. The V end lost 0 bases, the J end lost 5 bases, and 8 bases lay between the germline ends. This CDR3 is 13 amino acids long. Germline assignment: CDR1 SGDLS and CDR2 YYNGEE. CDR3 sequence: CASSVGRETEAFF. The CDR3 DNA sequence: TGTGCCAGCAGCGTAGGGAGGGAGACTGAAGCTTTCTTT.

This clone was seen once. This chain connects TRBV30 to TRBJ1-6, with no clear D. CDR1 and CDR2 (germline): GTSNPN, SVGIG (reference sequence). V was shortened by 8 bases and J by 6 bases, with 14 bases between the two germline ends. This CDR3 contains 13 residues. In nucleotides, the CDR3 is TGTGCCCTGAATGGACGCGGTAATTCACCCCTCCACTTT. Its protein is CALNGRGNSPLHF. Full variable domain (remainder filled in from reference TRBV30 and TRBJ1-6): SQTIHQWPATLVQPVGSPLSLECTVEGTSNPNLYWYRQAAGRGLQLLFYSVGIGQISSEVPQNLSASRPQDRQFILSSKKLLLSDSGFYLCALNGRGNSPLHFGNGTRLTVT.

This clone was recorded once. CDR3 sequence reads: CASSIEPKGLYGYTF. CDR3 coding DNA: TGTGCCAGTAGTATAGAGCCCAAGGGTCTCTATGGCTACACCTTC. V usage is TRBV19 and J usage is TRBJ1-2; D is ambiguous. The CDR3 totals 15 residues. Germline V lookup: CDR1 LNHDA, CDR2 SQIVND (reference sequence). Trimming removed 0 bases from V and 4 bases from J, with 12 bases in between.

The gene calls are TRBV4-2 and TRBJ2-1; 7 nucleotides match TRBD2. In germline, CDR1 is LGHNA, CDR2 YNFKEQ. This CDR3 is built from 14 residues. The V and J ends lost 4 bases and 8 bases, in that order; junction bases with no gene match: 8. The CDR3: CASSPGLVRDEQFF. The CDR3 DNA reads as TGTGCCAGCAGCCCCGGACTAGTAAGGGATGAGCAGTTCTTC.

The rearrangement uses TRBV6-5 and TRBJ2-5, with TRBD1 matching over 7 bases. The germline CDR1 and CDR2 sequences are MNHEY and SVGAGI. V was clipped by 2 bases and J by 1 base; unmatched bases: 4. This CDR3 region has 15 residues. The DNA for the CDR3 is TGTGCCAGCAGTTACGTCGGACAGGCCCAAGAGACCCAGTACTTC. Translation gives CASSYVGQAQETQYF.

This chain uses TRBV19 with TRBJ1-2; weak D call: TRBD1 (5 bases). This CDR3 contains 13 residues. Germline CDR1 and CDR2: LNHDA and SQIVND (reference sequence). Trimming pared 5 bases from V and 8 bases from J, leaving 15 bases between. Here the CDR3 reads CASSPRGGDGYTF. CDR3 bases: TGTGCCAGTAGTCCGCGCGGGGGGGACGGCTACACCTTC. Full variable domain (rest looked up from reference TRBV19 and TRBJ1-2): DGGITQSPKYLFRKEGQNVTLSCEQNLNHDAMYWYRQDPGQGLRLIYYSQIVNDFQKGDIAEGYSVSREKKESFPLTVTSAQKNPTAFYLCASSPRGGDGYTFGSGTRLTVV.

This clone was recorded only once. V and J are TRBV3-1 (or the pseudogene TRBV3-2) and TRBJ1-6, with 7 bases lining up with TRBD1. Germline loops: CDR1 LGHDT, CDR2 YNNKEL (reference sequence). V was pared by 0 bases and J by 7 bases, with 3 bases of the junction left unmatched. The CDR3 contains 15 residues. For the CDR3, the DNA is TGTGCCAGCAGCCAAGAACAGGGGAACAATTCACCCCTCCACTTT. This translates into CASSQEQGNNSPLHF.

This clone was recorded a few times. The chain joins TRBV3-1 (or the pseudogene TRBV3-2) to TRBJ1-5, with D uncertain. V was cut by 0 bases and J by 2 bases, with 17 bases left in between. Germline assignment: CDR1 LGHDT and CDR2 YNNKEL (reference sequence). The CDR3 has 18 residues. The CDR3 here is CASSQEAPDNAGNQPQHF. CDR3 nucleotide sequence: TGTGCCAGCAGCCAAGAAGCCCCTGACAATGCGGGCAATCAGCCCCAGCATTTT.

This rearrangement joins TRBV7-9 to TRBJ1-5; D is ambiguous. CDR1 is SEHNR, CDR2 FQNEAQ, per germline (reference sequence). V lost 8 bases and J lost 6, with 11 bases in between. The CDR3 totals 12 residues. CDR3 DNA: TGTGCCAGCTCTACCCCTCTTCAGCCCCAGCATTTT. This gives the protein CASSTPLQPQHF.

This chain links TRBV19 with TRBJ1-1; no definite D call. Germline-derived CDR1 and CDR2 are LNHDA and SQIVND (reference sequence). The CDR3 has 11 residues. V shed 5 bases and J shed 4 bases, with 5 bases lying between them. This chain's CDR3 is CASSAGTEAFF. CDR3 in DNA: TGTGCCAGTAGTGCGGGCACTGAAGCTTTCTTT.

This clone turned up a few times. This chain links TRBV18 with TRBJ1-2; the D gene is possibly TRBD1 (6 bases). CDR1 and CDR2 from the germline V gene are KGHSH and LQKENI. Deletions cut 1 base from V and 4 bases from J, with 16 bases between. This CDR3 region has 16 residues. In DNA form, the CDR3 reads TGTGCCAGCTCACCACTAAAAACAGGGACTCGCTATGGCTACACCTTC. Protein: CASSPLKTGTRYGYTF.

The chain joins TRBV29-1 to TRBJ1-1, with D perhaps matching TRBD1 (5 bases). Trimming cost V 5 bases and J 4 bases, with 11 bases left between them. Germline CDR1 SQVTM, CDR2 ANQGSEA. The CDR3 consists of 12 residues. CDR3 in amino acids: CSVHQGVTEAFF. CDR3 DNA: TGCAGCGTTCACCAGGGAGTCACTGAAGCTTTCTTT.

The J gene is TRBJ2-7, the V gene TRBV6-5, with TRBD1 matching over 8 bases. Germline-derived CDR1 and CDR2 are MNHEY and SVGAGI. The CDR3 consists of 16 residues. J was trimmed by 1 base and V by 1 base; bases with no gene match: 6. CDR3: CASSYFPGGRSYEQYF. CDR3 in DNA: TGTGCCAGCAGTTACTTTCCAGGGGGCAGGTCCTACGAGCAGTACTTC.

V usage is TRBV28 and J usage is TRBJ1-4, with 9 nucleotides matching TRBD1. This CDR3 has 16 residues. The V and J ends lost 2 bases and 6 bases, in that order; junction bases with no gene match: 7. Germline lookup yields CDR1 MDHEN and CDR2 SYDVKM. The CDR3 sequence: CASSLPETGGYEKLFF. The CDR3 bases are TGTGCCAGCAGTTTACCCGAGACAGGGGGATATGAAAAACTGTTTTTT.

This clone was detected a few times. V usage is TRBV5-1 and J usage is TRBJ2-4, with D unclear. This CDR3 is built from 17 residues. Trimming removed 4 bases from V and 0 bases from J, with 17 bases in between. Germline CDR1 SGHRS, CDR2 YFSETQ. The CDR3 DNA is TGCGCCAGCAGCCCCCCTAGGTCGGCAGAAGCCAAAAACATTCAGTACTTC. It codes for CASSPPRSAEAKNIQYF. Together with reference TRBV5-1 and TRBJ2-4, the CDR3 gives the full variable domain: KAGVTQTPRYLIKTRGQQVTLSCSPISGHRSVSWYQQTPGQGLQFLFEYFSETQRNKGNFPGRFSGRQFSNSRSEMNVSTLELGDSALYLCASSPPRSAEAKNIQYFGAGTRLSVL.

The CDR3 region has the DNA TGTGCCAGTCGGAGGACAGGGGGGATTATGAACACTGAAGCTTTCTTT. This codes for CASRRTGGIMNTEAFF. The chain links TRBV7-3 to TRBJ1-1; TRBD1 matches 10 bases. With V trimmed by 9 bases and J by 0 bases, 10 bases remained unmatched. The CDR3 covers 16 residues. CDR1 and CDR2 (germline): SGHTA, FQGTGA. The variable domain in full, completed from reference TRBV7-3 and TRBJ1-1, reads GAGVSQTPSNKVTEKGKYVELRCDPISGHTALYWYRQSLGQGPEFLIYFQGTGAADDSGLPNDRFFAVRPEGSVSTLKIQRTERGDSAVYLCASRRTGGIMNTEAFFGQGTRLTVV.

The chain has TRBV6-5 and TRBJ2-2; D not certain. Trimming removed 7 bases at V and 2 bases at J, with 8 bases between. CDR3 length: 13 amino acids. CDR1 is MNHEY and CDR2 is SVGAGI in the germline V gene. The CDR3 DNA sequence: TGTGCCAGCATGACGGCAAACACCGGGGAGCTGTTTTTT. Amino acids: CASMTANTGELFF.

The chain uses TRBV5-1 and TRBJ2-3, with 10 bases matching TRBD2. Germline V gene lookup returns CDR1 SGHRS and CDR2 YFSETQ. V was pared by 3 bases and J by 1 base, with 2 bases of the junction left unmatched. This CDR3 has 15 amino acids. CDR3 DNA: TGCGCCAGCAGCTCCGGGACTAGCGGCACAGATACGCAGTATTTT. This codes for CASSSGTSGTDTQYF.